This TCR beta chain was documented in a study of cytomegalovirus exposure and HLA in healthy donors. Germline CDR1 and CDR2: MGHRA and YSYEKL. Trimming cost V 1 base and J 2 bases, with 14 bases left between them. CDR3 size: 16 residues. Clones were sequenced by immunoSEQ multiplex PCR, and TCRdb holds only the in-frame ones, with some missing. The table includes a few hundred thousand clones, 90% detected once. Separation from the roughly 700-subject first cohort characterized the 120-subject validation cohort, to which the donors belonged. The receptor's source is a woman aged 18-29 years in good health and CMV-seronegative. The sequenced sample was PBMCs. This chain links TRBV4-1 with TRBJ2-5; D perhaps matches TRBD1 (6 bases). Here the CDR3 reads CASSQVSGVLQETQYF. In DNA, the CDR3 is TGCGCCAGCAGCCAAGTCTCAGGGGTCTTACAAGAGACCCAGTACTTC.